Listed below are T cell receptor beta chains from one sample, sequenced in a study of T cell responses to AZD1222 COVID-19 vaccine. Here immunoSEQ multiplex PCR was the method, and the copy in TCRdb shows in-frame clones only, minus some. The profile shows under 100,000 clones, 70% to 90% of them singletons. The specimen comprised peripheral blood, sampled on day 0 of AZD1222 vaccination. The receptors come from an adult in good health. The CDR3 runs from the conserved cysteine through the conserved F or W. A D gene is named only where the DNA matches it firmly. The listing skips clone size in some rows; elsewhere it reads once, few, many or a size class.

TRBJ2-5 TRBD1 . TRBV6-2/TRBV6-3 CASSYLGQQETQYF TGTGCCAGCAGTTACTTGGGACAGCAAGAGACCCAGTACTTC
TRBJ2-7 . . TRBV6-5 CASSYSLQYEQYF TGTGCCAGCAGTTACTCGCTCCAGTACGAGCAGTACTTC
TRBJ2-3 . . TRBV11-3 CASSLVSDTQYF TGTGCCAGCAGCTTAGTTAGCGATACGCAGTATTTT
TRBJ1-1 . . TRBV12-1 CASSFDVGFDTEAFF TGTGCCAGCAGCTTTGATGTAGGGTTCGACACTGAAGCTTTCTTT
TRBJ1-5 . . TRBV12-5 CASGFADSNQPQHF TGTGCTAGTGGTTTCGCCGATAGCAATCAGCCCCAGCATTTT
TRBJ2-3 . once TRBV19 CASSRQYSSTDTQYF TGTGCCAGTAGCCGACAGTACTCTAGCACAGATACGCAGTATTTT
TRBJ1-3 TRBD1 . TRBV18 CASSPPGGGNTIYF TGTGCCAGCTCACCGCCAGGGGGTGGAAACACCATATATTTT
TRBJ2-6 TRBD1 . TRBV5-6 CASSPGQLHSGANVLTF TGTGCCAGCAGCCCGGGACAGCTGCACTCTGGGGCCAACGTCCTGACTTTC
TRBJ2-1 . . TRBV5-5 CASSLASLEKLFF TGTGCCAGCAGCTTGGCCTCCCTGGAGAAGCTGTTCTTC
TRBJ2-7 . once TRBV7-2 CASSQVESLYEQYF TGTGCCAGCAGCCAAGTGGAATCCCTCTACGAGCAGTACTTC
TRBJ1-6 . . TRBV28 CASSGTGNSPLHF TGTGCCAGCTCCGGGACGGGGAATTCACCCCTCCACTTT
TRBJ1-3 . . TRBV15 CATSPQRGSGNTIYF TGTGCCACCAGCCCTCAGCGAGGCTCCGGAAACACCATATATTTT
TRBJ1-2 TRBD1 . TRBV6-1 CASSDPGQGNYGYTF TGTGCCAGCAGTGATCCGGGACAGGGCAACTATGGCTACACCTTC
TRBJ2-1 . . TRBV4-1 CASSQDRSDEQFF TGCGCCAGCAGCCAAGATCGTTCCGATGAGCAGTTCTTC
TRBJ2-3 TRBD1 once TRBV7-2 CASSRNPDRATDTQYF TGTGCCAGCAGCCGTAACCCGGACAGGGCCACAGATACGCAGTATTTT
TRBJ2-6 . . TRBV30 CAWSPGGTGANVLTF TGTGCCTGGAGCCCCGGGGGTACCGGGGCCAACGTCCTGACTTTC
TRBJ2-4 TRBD2 . TRBV7-8 CASSLRGGSMENIQYF TGTGCCAGCAGCTTACGCGGCGGGAGTATGGAAAACATTCAGTACTTC
TRBJ2-2 . few TRBV4-1 CASSQGFRGTGELFF TGCGCCAGCAGCCAAGGGTTCCGGGGCACCGGGGAGCTGTTTTTT
TRBJ1-4 . . TRBV7-8 CASSYSRSGPITNEKLFF TGTGCCAGCAGCTACAGTCGGTCAGGTCCCATTACTAATGAAAAACTGTTTTTT
TRBJ2-6 . . TRBV28 CASRYEDAGANVLTF TGTGCCAGCAGATATGAGGACGCTGGGGCCAACGTCCTGACTTTC
TRBJ1-2 . once TRBV11-2 CASSSVGGGYGYTF TGTGCCAGCAGCAGCGTCGGGGGGGGCTATGGCTACACCTTC
TRBJ1-2 . . TRBV24-1 CATSVSPGRDNCLYGYTF TGTGCCACCAGTGTCTCCCCTGGCCGGGACAACTGCCTCTATGGCTACACCTTC
TRBJ1-6 TRBD1 . TRBV27 CASSLRRQGAVGNSPLHF TGTGCCAGCAGTTTGAGGAGACAGGGGGCGGTGGGGAATTCACCCCTCCACTTT
TRBJ1-5 . . TRBV30 CAPHPRGGQPQHF TGTGCCCCCCACCCCCGGGGGGGTCAGCCCCAGCATTTT
TRBJ1-4 TRBD1 once TRBV7-9 CASRSDRGTTNEKLFF TGTGCCAGCAGGTCGGACAGGGGGACGACTAATGAAAAACTGTTTTTT
TRBJ1-1 . . TRBV28 CASLPDVHTEAFF TGTGCCAGCTTGCCGGACGTACACACTGAAGCTTTCTTT
TRBJ2-3 . . TRBV2 CASSGFSLFTDTQYF TGTGCCAGCAGTGGGTTCTCCCTCTTCACAGATACGCAGTATTTT
TRBJ1-1 . . TRBV11-3 CASSFQGLAEAFF TGTGCCAGCAGCTTTCAGGGATTGGCTGAAGCTTTCTTT
TRBJ1-5 . . TRBV20-1 CSGGGNQPQHF TGTAGCGGGGGGGGCAATCAGCCCCAGCATTTT
TRBJ1-6 TRBD1 . TRBV15 CATRTGGAKNSPLHF TGTGCCACCAGGACAGGGGGCGCAAAAAATTCACCCCTCCACTTT
TRBJ1-2 . . TRBV30 CAWSPPRGYGYTF TGTGCCTGGAGTCCCCCTCGGGGCTATGGCTACACCTTC
TRBJ1-5 . . TRBV5-8 CASSLGAWRNQPQHF TGTGCCAGCAGCTTGGGAGCGTGGCGCAATCAGCCCCAGCATTTT
TRBJ2-1 . . TRBV11-2 CASGGSSYNEQFF TGTGCCAGCGGGGGGAGCTCCTACAATGAGCAGTTCTTC
TRBJ1-2 . . TRBV6-5 CASRIQGRAHYGYTF TGTGCCAGCAGAATCCAGGGGCGGGCACACTATGGCTACACCTTC
TRBJ1-2 . . TRBV7-6 CASSLSRQVGYTF TGTGCCAGCAGCCTTTCCCGACAAGTCGGCTACACCTTC
TRBJ1-2 . . TRBV7-8 CASSLGDGDYGYTF TGTGCCAGCAGCTTAGGGGACGGGGACTATGGCTACACCTTC
TRBJ2-1 . . TRBV5-5 CASSTQGNEQFF TGTGCCAGCAGCACACAGGGCAATGAGCAGTTCTTC
TRBJ1-5 . . TRBV18 CASSAQPQNQPQHF TGTGCCAGCTCGGCACAGCCTCAGAATCAGCCCCAGCATTTT
TRBJ1-1 . . TRBV5-1 CASSLGQLGSEAFF TGCGCCAGCAGCTTGGGACAGCTTGGCTCTGAAGCTTTCTTT
TRBJ1-1 TRBD1 . TRBV7-2 CASSFSGGGEAFF TGTGCCAGCAGCTTTTCAGGGGGCGGGGAAGCTTTCTTT
TRBJ2-3 TRBD2 once TRBV5-8 CASSLRGDHTDTQYF TGTGCCAGCAGCTTGCGGGGGGACCACACAGATACGCAGTATTTT
TRBJ1-3 . . TRBV27 CASSSRGNRADGNTIYF TGTGCCAGCAGTTCCCGCGGGAATAGGGCTGACGGAAACACCATATATTTT
TRBJ2-5 TRBD1 . TRBV18 CASRGQEQETQYF TGTGCCAGCCGGGGACAGGAGCAAGAGACCCAGTACTTC
TRBJ1-4 . . TRBV6-1 CASSGAGVSNEKLFF TGTGCCAGCAGTGGAGCTGGAGTGTCTAATGAAAAACTGTTTTTT
TRBJ1-2 . . TRBV2 CASKTTDFNYGYTF TGTGCCAGCAAGACGACGGACTTCAACTATGGCTACACCTTC
TRBJ1-5 . . TRBV19 CASSASVEVVRQPQHF TGTGCCAGTAGTGCCTCGGTGGAGGTGGTGAGGCAGCCCCAGCATTTT
TRBJ1-3 . . TRBV6-5 CASIRNTIYF TGTGCCAGCATTAGAAACACCATATATTTT
TRBJ1-3 . . TRBV6-5 CASSYSGNSGNTIYF TGTGCCAGCAGTTACTCTGGCAACTCTGGAAACACCATATATTTT
TRBJ2-2 . . TRBV23-1 CASLGAGELFF TGCGCCAGCCTCGGTGCGGGGGAGCTGTTTTTT
TRBJ1-4 TRBD1 . TRBV28 CASSVSTGRQNEKLFF TGTGCCAGCAGTGTCTCGACAGGGCGGCAAAATGAAAAACTGTTTTTT
TRBJ2-7 . . TRBV19 CASSIDYQRRSSYEQYF TGTGCCAGTAGTATAGATTACCAGCGCAGAAGCTCCTACGAGCAGTACTTC
TRBJ1-2 . . TRBV28 CASSLAPYGYTF TGTGCCAGCAGTTTAGCTCCCTATGGCTACACCTTC
TRBJ1-4 . . TRBV3-1/TRBV3-2 CASRLSDGPTNEKLFF TGTGCCAGCAGGCTCTCGGACGGTCCAACTAATGAAAAACTGTTTTTT
TRBJ1-1 . few TRBV2 CASSEGFGKDTEAFF TGTGCCAGCAGTGAAGGGTTCGGCAAGGACACTGAAGCTTTCTTT
TRBJ1-5 . . TRBV28 CASETFNQPQHF TGTGCCAGCGAGACTTTCAATCAGCCCCAGCATTTT
TRBJ2-1 . once TRBV6-2/TRBV6-3 CASSYMGREQFF TGTGCCAGCAGTTACATGGGTAGGGAGCAGTTCTTC
TRBJ2-7 . . TRBV30 CAWSPGGGYYEQYF TGTGCCTGGAGCCCCGGTGGAGGTTACTACGAGCAGTACTTC
TRBJ2-7 . . TRBV30 CAWSVLQGSPYEQYF TGTGCCTGGAGTGTACTGCAGGGTTCCCCCTACGAGCAGTACTTC
TRBJ1-4 . . TRBV5-1 CASSFNFGEKLFF TGCGCCAGCAGCTTTAATTTTGGTGAAAAACTGTTTTTT
TRBJ2-7 TRBD2 . TRBV3-1/TRBV3-2 CASSQRTTSGGPSSQYF TGTGCCAGCAGCCAGCGGACGACTAGCGGGGGGCCTTCGTCGCAGTACTTC